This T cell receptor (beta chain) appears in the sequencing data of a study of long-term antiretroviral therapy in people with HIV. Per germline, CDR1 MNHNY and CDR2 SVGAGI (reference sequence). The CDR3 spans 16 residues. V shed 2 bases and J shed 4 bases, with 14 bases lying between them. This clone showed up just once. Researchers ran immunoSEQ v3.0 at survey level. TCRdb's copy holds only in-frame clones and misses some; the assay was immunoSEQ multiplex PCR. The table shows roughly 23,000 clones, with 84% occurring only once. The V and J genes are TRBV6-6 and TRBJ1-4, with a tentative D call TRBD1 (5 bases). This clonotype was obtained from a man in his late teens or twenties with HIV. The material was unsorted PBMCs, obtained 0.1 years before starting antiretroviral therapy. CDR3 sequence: CASSYRGVHGNEKLFF. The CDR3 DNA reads TGTGCCAGCAGTTACAGAGGGGTCCATGGTAATGAAAAACTGTTTTTT.